Sequencing of this T cell receptor (beta chain) was carried out in a study of OX40 agonist ivuxolimab in advanced cancers. Regarding the complete study: Ivuxolimab, which targeted the costimulatory receptor OX40 (CD134), was an agonistic, fully human IgG2 monoclonal antibody. Prior anti-PD-1, anti-PD-L1 or anti-CTLA-4 therapy was permitted, and about 40% of dose-escalation patients had received checkpoint inhibitors. In the dose-escalation cohort, around four fifths of patients were male, and the mean age was approximately 60 years, with a range of about 20 to 79. The paper reports the monotherapy dose-escalation portion (N of about 47 patients) of the phase I ivuxolimab trial. Intravenous ivuxolimab was administered to patients every 2 weeks at six dose levels: 0.01, 0.1, 0.3, 1.5, 3 and 10 mg/kg. Among the roughly 50 dose-escalation patients, approximately 20 had hepatocellular carcinoma, some 15 melanoma, 9 renal cell carcinoma and 9 head and neck cancer. Partial responses occurred in three dose-escalation patients, of whom one had hepatocellular carcinoma and two had cutaneous melanoma. The purpose of peripheral TCRbeta sequencing was to test whether ivuxolimab changed TCR sequence diversity and led to clonal T-cell expansion. Findings and caveats that apply to the study as a whole: Clonal expansion of both CD4+ and CD8+ blood T cells was observed from baseline to week 6 at doses 0.1 to 3.0 mg/kg. In the 0.1-3.0 mg/kg groups, partial responders were among the patients with the lowest normalized peripheral clonal expansion, particularly in CD8+ T cells. Low levels of normalized T-cell clonal expansion were also seen in some patients who did not respond. Which antigens the clonally expanded peripheral T cells were specific for was not determined. After ivuxolimab, CD8+ T cells had more expanded clones than CD4+ T cells on average.

For sequencing of the TCRbeta CDR3 region, genomic DNA was extracted from the sorted cells. TCRbeta CDR3 regions were sequenced using the immunoSEQ Assay. TCRdb took over this immuneACCESS table, retaining in-frame rearrangements with V and J assigned. Such tables are incomplete; in checked studies, under half of the missing clones stem from an unresolved V gene, and the remainder is unexplained. This sample gives tens of thousands of clones in total; over 80% of them show up just once. The biggest ten clones account for around 0.39% of the sample. Counted from cysteine to phenylalanine, this CDR3 has 13 amino acids. CDR3 DNA only is kept here, 39 bases in frame from base 1. The germline V gene gives CDR1 as SGHAT and CDR2 as FQNNGV. V has 5 bases trimmed and J has 5 bases trimmed; junction bases matching no gene number 5. This clone appeared once. This clone's antigen is unknown. Per-base quality was not reported, and no clone a single base away is much larger than it.

Patients with autoimmune disease history or receiving systemic immunosuppression were excluded from the trial. Peripheral blood for TCR sequencing was drawn from every dose cohort at baseline, at cycle 4 day 1 and at cycle 7 day 1. Samples were obtained from an open-label, multicenter, first-in-human phase I dose-escalation trial of ivuxolimab. The trial enrolled adults with locally advanced or metastatic head and neck squamous cell, hepatocellular, melanoma or renal cell carcinoma. Before TCR sequencing, CD4+ T cells and CD8+ T cells from peripheral blood were sorted into separate populations. The receptor chain draws on TRBV11-2 and TRBJ2-5; 7 junctional bases match TRBD1. The sequence came from an adult with an advanced solid tumor such as melanoma, head and neck, liver or kidney cancer. Sequencing was performed on CD4+ or CD8+ T cells sorted from blood, taken in a trial of the OX40 agonist ivuxolimab. The nucleotide sequence is given as TGTGCCAGCAGCCGAGACAGGGTCGAGACCCAGTACTTC. Its translation reads: CASSRDRVETQYF.